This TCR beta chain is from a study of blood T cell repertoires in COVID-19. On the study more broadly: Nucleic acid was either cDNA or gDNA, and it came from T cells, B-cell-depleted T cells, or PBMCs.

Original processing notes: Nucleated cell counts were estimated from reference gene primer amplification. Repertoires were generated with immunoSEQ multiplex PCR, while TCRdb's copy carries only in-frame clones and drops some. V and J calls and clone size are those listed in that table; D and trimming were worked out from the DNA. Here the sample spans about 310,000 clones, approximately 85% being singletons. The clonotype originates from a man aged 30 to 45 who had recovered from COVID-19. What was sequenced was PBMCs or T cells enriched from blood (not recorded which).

The DNA of the CDR3 is TGTGCCACCAGTGACACCGGGACAGACGACTCGGGTACGCAGTATTTT. Amino acid sequence: CATSDTGTDDSGTQYF. The chain combines TRBV24-1 with TRBJ2-3, with 7 bases aligning to TRBD1. The CDR3 totals 16 residues. Germline assignment: CDR1 KGHDR and CDR2 SFDVKD. Trimming removed 4 bases from V and 8 bases from J; junction bases left unmatched: 14.